Shown below are 17 T cell receptor beta chains from a single sample sequenced in a study of cytomegalovirus exposure and HLA in healthy donors. TCRdb keeps only in-frame clones here, not all; method: immunoSEQ multiplex PCR. The data show about 130,000 clones, approximately 92% seen once. Sample: PBMCs. The source is a woman between 18 and 30 years old in good health and CMV-seropositive.

This clone was seen once. The chain couples TRBV5-1 to TRBJ1-1; no firm D call. There are 17 residues in the CDR3. Germline CDR1 reads SGHRS; CDR2 reads YFSETQ. Trimming cost V 2 bases and J 2 bases, with 19 bases left between them. The CDR3 spells CASSFIAGQAENTEAFF. The CDR3, as DNA: TGCGCCAGCAGCTTTATTGCCGGCCAGGCCGAAAACACTGAAGCTTTCTTT.

The gene calls are TRBV6-5 and TRBJ1-1, with D tentatively TRBD1 (5 bases). Trimming shortened V by 6 bases and J by 8 bases, and 16 bases separated the two germline ends. CDR3 size: 13 residues. Germline CDR1 reads MNHEY; CDR2 reads SVGAGI. CDR3 loop: CASSLRLWTEAFF. CDR3 nucleotide sequence: TGTGCCAGCAGCCTGAGGCTCTGGACAGAAGCTTTCTTT.

This sequence joins TRBV5-4 and TRBJ2-7; the match to TRBD1 covers 8 bases. CDR1 is SGHNT and CDR2 is YYREEE in the germline V gene (reference sequence). The V gene end was trimmed by 4 bases and the J gene end by 2 bases; junction bases not matched to a gene: 8. CDR3 length: 15 residues. CDR3 coding DNA: TGTGCCAGCAGCAAAGGGACAGGCCCGGCCTACGAGCAGTACTTC. This codes for CASSKGTGPAYEQYF.

J is TRBJ1-4 and V is TRBV18, with a possible D match to TRBD1 (5 bases). The germline V and J ends were trimmed by 1 base and 6 bases, with 9 bases remaining between them. In germline, CDR1 is KGHSH, CDR2 LQKENI. The CDR3 sequence is 14 residues long. CDR3 protein: CASSPRAGYEKLFF. CDR3 DNA sequence: TGTGCCAGCTCACCACGGGCAGGGTATGAAAAACTGTTTTTT.

The J gene is TRBJ2-1, the V gene TRBV11-3; 7 bases align to TRBD2. From germline, CDR1 is SGHNT and CDR2 YENEEA. The CDR3 has 12 residues. Trimming cost V 3 bases and J 9 bases; bases outside gene matches: 2. Written as DNA, the CDR3 is TGTGCCAGCAGCTTGGGGGAGGGTGAGCAGTTCTTC. Translating gives CASSLGEGEQFF.

This clone came up once. This sequence joins TRBV15 and TRBJ2-1; a weak D match, TRBD2 (6 bases). Per germline, CDR1 LNHNV and CDR2 YYDKDF (reference sequence). The CDR3 has 17 residues. V was trimmed by 0 bases and J by 9 bases, leaving 21 bases between them. CDR3 region: CATSRDRGYRTGSEQFF. The CDR3 DNA is TGTGCCACCAGCAGAGATCGGGGGTACAGGACGGGGAGTGAGCAGTTCTTC.

The chain is built from TRBV14 and TRBJ2-7; the match to TRBD2 covers 13 bases. Germline V gene lookup returns CDR1 SGHDN and CDR2 FVKESK. The CDR3 spans 15 residues. V trimming: 5 bases; J trimming: 9 bases; junction bases outside the gene matches: 10. CDR3 coding DNA: TGTGCCAGCAGCATCCGGACTAGCGGGGGAGGCGCGCAGTACTTC. As protein: CASSIRTSGGGAQYF.

This chain uses TRBV7-2 with TRBJ2-2, with 13 bases identical to TRBD2. Germline CDR1 and CDR2: SGHTA and FQGNSA. The ends lost 4 bases at V and 7 bases at J; junction bases unmatched: 12. This CDR3 comprises 18 residues. The CDR3 loop is CASSSRLAGGHLHGELFF. CDR3 bases: TGTGCCAGCAGCTCCCGACTAGCGGGGGGCCACCTTCACGGGGAGCTGTTTTTT.

The chain is built from TRBV7-2 and TRBJ2-5, with TRBD2 as a possible D gene (5 bases). V was trimmed by 5 bases and J by 5 bases, leaving 9 bases between them. This CDR3 contains 12 residues. Germline V gene data show CDR1 as SGHTA and CDR2 as FQGNSA. In DNA form, the CDR3 reads TGTGCCAGCAGCCGATGGAGGGAGACCCAGTACTTC. Amino acid sequence: CASSRWRETQYF.

The chain has TRBV15 and TRBJ2-2, with D possibly being TRBD2 (6 bases). Trimming removed 1 base at V and 2 bases at J, with 11 bases between. In germline, CDR1 is LNHNV, CDR2 YYDKDF (reference sequence). The CDR3 contains 16 residues. The DNA of the CDR3 is TGTGCCACCAGCAGAGGATTGGGGGGTAACACCGGGGAGCTGTTTTTT. Translating it yields CATSRGLGGNTGELFF.

As for this clone: Sequence at one end of the junction differs from germline and may be a read error. The chain uses TRBV7-7 and TRBJ2-2; TRBD1 agrees at 10 bases. The CDR3 is made up of 17 amino acids. CDR1 is SSHAT, CDR2 FNYEAQ, per germline (reference sequence). CDR3 nucleotide sequence: TGTGCTAGCAGCTTAGGGTTGGGACAGGGGACCACCGGGGAGCTGTTTTTT. Protein: CASSLGLGQGTTGELFF. The entire variable domain, with the rest obtained from reference TRBV7-7 and TRBJ2-2, is as follows: GAGVSQSPRYKVTKRGQDVTLRCDPISSHATLYWYQQALGQGPEFLTYFNYEAQPDKSGLPSDRFSAERPEGSISTLTIQRTEQRDSAMYRCASSLGLGQGTTGELFFGEGSRLTVL.

The V gene is TRBV4-2, the J gene TRBJ1-4; D is uncertain. The V gene lost 3 bases and the J gene lost 8 bases, with 13 bases spanning the gap. Germline lookup yields CDR1 LGHNA and CDR2 YNFKEQ. There are 14 residues in the CDR3. CDR3 in amino acids: CASSHPGVGEKLFF. As DNA, the CDR3 is TGTGCCAGCAGCCACCCCGGCGTCGGGGAAAAACTGTTTTTT.

V usage is TRBV6-1 and J usage is TRBJ1-5; D is ambiguous. V was pared by 6 bases and J by 7 bases, with 13 bases between. The CDR3 is made up of 13 amino acids. CDR1 is MNHNS and CDR2 is SASEGT in the germline V gene. CDR3 amino acids: CASSRREDQPQHF. The CDR3 nucleotides read TGTGCCAGCAGCCGAAGGGAGGACCAGCCCCAGCATTTT.

This rearrangement joins TRBV19 to TRBJ1-1, with D perhaps matching TRBD1 (5 bases). CDR3 length: 14 residues. From germline, CDR1 is LNHDA and CDR2 SQIVND (reference sequence). V lost 1 base, J lost 1 base, and 7 bases lay in between. The CDR3, as DNA: TGTGCCAGTAGTATAGGAGACAGGAACACTGAAGCTTTCTTT. Amino acid sequence: CASSIGDRNTEAFF. The full variable domain, rest sourced from reference TRBV19 and TRBJ1-1, is DGGITQSPKYLFRKEGQNVTLSCEQNLNHDAMYWYRQDPGQGLRLIYYSQIVNDFQKGDIAEGYSVSREKKESFPLTVTSAQKNPTAFYLCASSIGDRNTEAFFGQGTRLTVV.

The chain combines TRBV27 with TRBJ2-3; no reliable D call. The CDR3 is 13 amino acids. The germline V and J ends were trimmed by 4 bases and 6 bases, with 11 bases remaining between them. Germline V gives CDR1 MNHEY, CDR2 SMNVEV (reference sequence). The CDR3 bases are TGTGCCAGCAGTTCAAGACTTCCGGATACGCAGTATTTT. Translation: CASSSRLPDTQYF.

The rearrangement uses TRBV7-2 and TRBJ2-7, with D possibly being TRBD2 (6 bases). The V gene lost 5 bases and the J gene lost 6 bases, with 17 bases spanning the gap. The CDR3 extends over 14 amino acids. Germline CDR1 is SGHTA and CDR2 is FQGNSA. The chain's CDR3 is CASSPGGAPIEQYF. The CDR3 region has the DNA TGTGCCAGCAGCCCTGGCGGGGCCCCCATCGAGCAGTACTTC.

The rearrangement uses TRBV7-2 and TRBJ2-7; TRBD2 matches at 8 bases. The germline V gene encodes CDR1 SGHTA and CDR2 FQGNSA. The CDR3 has 15 amino acids. After removal of 3 bases from V and 2 bases from J, the junction contained 6 bases not matched to a gene. The CDR3 loop is CASSFRASGPYEQYF. The CDR3 nucleotides read TGTGCCAGCAGCTTTAGGGCTAGCGGGCCCTACGAGCAGTACTTC.